The source of this T cell receptor (beta chain) is a study of spatial heterogeneity in lung cancer. Study findings and constraints: Counts of expanded alpha and beta TCRs within tumors tracked the tumor nonsynonymous mutation count.

TCRdb used MiXCR to reprocess the 5' RACE reads, holding one entry per CDR3 protein. The data show about 5,000 distinct CDR3 sequences, 7% to 8% seen once. The sample's time point: sample taken at primary tumor resection. CDR1 and CDR2 (germline): MNHEY, SMNVEV (reference sequence). Trimming removed 3 bases at V and 4 bases at J, with 12 bases between. This CDR3 has 14 residues. This clonotype is labeled medium-sized (0.01 to 0.1%). The antigen is not known. The chain recombines TRBV27 with TRBJ2-5, with D hard to call. The source material was lung tumor tissue, sampled at surgery. This TCR was sampled from a female donor with early-stage non-small cell lung cancer. The CDR3, as DNA: TGTGCCAGCAGTTTGGTGCTAGTCGGAGAGACCCAGTACTTC. It encodes CASSLVLVGETQYF.